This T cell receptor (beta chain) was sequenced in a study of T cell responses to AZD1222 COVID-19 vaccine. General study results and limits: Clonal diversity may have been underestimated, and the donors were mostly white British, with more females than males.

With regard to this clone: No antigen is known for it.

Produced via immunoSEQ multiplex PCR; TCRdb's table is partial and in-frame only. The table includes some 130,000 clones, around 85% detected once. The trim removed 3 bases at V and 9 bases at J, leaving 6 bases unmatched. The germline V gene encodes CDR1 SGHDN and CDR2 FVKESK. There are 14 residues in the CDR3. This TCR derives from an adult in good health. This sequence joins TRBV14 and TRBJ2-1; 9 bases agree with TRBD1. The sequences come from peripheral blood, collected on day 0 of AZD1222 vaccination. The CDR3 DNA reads TGTGCCAGCAGCCAGTCATACAGGGGGCTTGAGCAGTTCTTC. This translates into CASSQSYRGLEQFF.